This note documents a single TCR beta chain sequence. The antigen is undetermined. Measured with immunoSEQ multiplex PCR; TCRdb has only the in-frame clones, and not every one. The sample has 30,000 or so clones, around 80% seen once; the top ten hold less than 20%. This specimen belongs to a study of PD-1 blockade in classical Hodgkin lymphoma. Study-wide findings and caveats: It was among complete responders that baseline diversity resembled that of newly diagnosed patients.

Time point denoted: cycle 4 day 1 (C4D1), after about 6 weeks of nivolumab. Every single patient, without exception, relapsed after autologous stem cell transplantation, and brentuximab vedotin exposure varied. The CDR3 is 17 residues long. Unmatched junction bases numbered 6, after V lost 5 bases and J lost 2 bases. Germline CDR1 SGHTA, CDR2 FQGNSA. The sequenced sample was peripheral blood mononuclear cells (PBMCs), obtained before the fourth cycle of nivolumab. This receptor was taken from a human donor with classical Hodgkin lymphoma. V usage is TRBV7-2 and J usage is TRBJ2-3, with TRBD2 matching 14 bases. The CDR3 loop is CASSPGLAGVVTDTQYF. The CDR3, as DNA: TGTGCCAGCAGCCCGGGACTAGCGGGGGTAGTCACAGATACGCAGTATTTT.